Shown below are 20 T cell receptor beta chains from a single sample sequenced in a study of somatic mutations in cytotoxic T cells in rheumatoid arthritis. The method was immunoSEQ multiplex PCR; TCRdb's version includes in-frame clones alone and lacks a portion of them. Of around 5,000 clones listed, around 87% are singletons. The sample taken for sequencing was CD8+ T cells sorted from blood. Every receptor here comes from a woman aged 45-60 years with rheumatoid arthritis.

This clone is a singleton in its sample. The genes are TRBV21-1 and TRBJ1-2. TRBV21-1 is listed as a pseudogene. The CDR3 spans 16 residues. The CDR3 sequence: CASSKVPDRGSYGYTF. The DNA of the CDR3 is TGTGCCAGCAGCAAAGTCCCAGACCGAGGGTCTTATGGCTACACCTTC.

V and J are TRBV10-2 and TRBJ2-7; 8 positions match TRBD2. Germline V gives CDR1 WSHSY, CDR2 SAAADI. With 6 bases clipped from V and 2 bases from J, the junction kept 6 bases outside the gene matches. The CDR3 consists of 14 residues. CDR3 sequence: CASSSAGGAYEQYF. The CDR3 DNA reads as TGCGCCAGCAGCTCCGCGGGGGGCGCCTACGAGCAGTACTTC.

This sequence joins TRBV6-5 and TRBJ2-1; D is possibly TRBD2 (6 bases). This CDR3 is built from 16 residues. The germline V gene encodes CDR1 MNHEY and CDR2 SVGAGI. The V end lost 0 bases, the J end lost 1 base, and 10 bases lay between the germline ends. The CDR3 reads CASSYSPGTSYNEQFF. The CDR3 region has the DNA TGTGCCAGCAGTTACTCTCCAGGGACTTCCTACAATGAGCAGTTCTTC.

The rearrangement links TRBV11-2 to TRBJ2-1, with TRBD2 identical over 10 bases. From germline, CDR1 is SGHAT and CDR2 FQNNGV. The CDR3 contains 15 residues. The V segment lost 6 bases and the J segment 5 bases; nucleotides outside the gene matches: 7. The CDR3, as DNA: TGTGCCAGCAGTTATAGCGGGGGGTACGACAATGAGCAGTTCTTC. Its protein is CASSYSGGYDNEQFF.

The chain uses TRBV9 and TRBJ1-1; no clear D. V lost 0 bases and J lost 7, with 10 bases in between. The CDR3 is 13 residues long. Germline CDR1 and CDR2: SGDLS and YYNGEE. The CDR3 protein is CASSVGGSDEAFF. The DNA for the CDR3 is TGTGCCAGCAGCGTAGGTGGGAGTGATGAAGCTTTCTTT.

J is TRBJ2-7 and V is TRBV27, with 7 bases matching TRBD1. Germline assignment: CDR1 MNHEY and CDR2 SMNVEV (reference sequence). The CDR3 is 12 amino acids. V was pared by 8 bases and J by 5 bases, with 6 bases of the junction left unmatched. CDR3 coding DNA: TGTGCCAGCGGCCCCAGGGGGAACGAGCAGTACTTC. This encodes CASGPRGNEQYF.

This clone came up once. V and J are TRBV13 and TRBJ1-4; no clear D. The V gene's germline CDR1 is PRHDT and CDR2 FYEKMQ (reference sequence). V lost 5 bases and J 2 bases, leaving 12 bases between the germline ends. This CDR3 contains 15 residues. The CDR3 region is CASSLALETNEKLFF. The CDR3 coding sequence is TGTGCCAGCAGCCTAGCTCTGGAGACTAATGAAAAACTGTTTTTT.

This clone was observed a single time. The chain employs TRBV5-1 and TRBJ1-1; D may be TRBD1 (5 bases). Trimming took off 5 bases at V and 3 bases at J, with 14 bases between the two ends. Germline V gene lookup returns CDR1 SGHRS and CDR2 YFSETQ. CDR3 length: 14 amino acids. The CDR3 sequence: CASRRRTGDTEAFF. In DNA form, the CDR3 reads TGCGCCAGCAGACGGAGAACAGGCGACACTGAAGCTTTCTTT.

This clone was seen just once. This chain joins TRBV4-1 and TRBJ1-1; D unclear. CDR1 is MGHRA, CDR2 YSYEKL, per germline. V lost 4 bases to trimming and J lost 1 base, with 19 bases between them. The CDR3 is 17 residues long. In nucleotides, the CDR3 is TGCGCCAGCAGCCCCACTGGAGGGAGACCGTCGAACACTGAAGCTTTCTTT. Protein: CASSPTGGRPSNTEAFF.

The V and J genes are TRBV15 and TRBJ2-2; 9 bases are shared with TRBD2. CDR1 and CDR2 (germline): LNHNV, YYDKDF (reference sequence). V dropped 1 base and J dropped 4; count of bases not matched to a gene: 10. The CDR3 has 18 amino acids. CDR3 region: CATSRVGSAGGFTGELFF. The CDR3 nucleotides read TGTGCCACCAGCAGAGTCGGTTCGGCGGGGGGGTTCACCGGGGAGCTGTTTTTT.

CDR3 DNA: TGTGCCAGCAGCCAAGTTGCCCTATCGTACGAGCAGTACTTC. Translating gives CASSQVALSYEQYF. This chain uses TRBV4-2 with TRBJ2-7; D is undetermined. Germline values: CDR1 LGHNA, CDR2 YNFKEQ. The CDR3 contains 14 residues. Trimming cost V 1 base and J 4 bases, with 11 bases left between them.

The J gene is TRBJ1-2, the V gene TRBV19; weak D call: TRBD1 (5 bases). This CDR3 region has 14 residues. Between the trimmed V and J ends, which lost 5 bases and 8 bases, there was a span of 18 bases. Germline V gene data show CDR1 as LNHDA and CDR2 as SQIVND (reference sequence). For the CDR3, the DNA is TGTGCCAGTAGTCTTCCCGGGGGATCCCTCGGCTACACCTTC. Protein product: CASSLPGGSLGYTF.

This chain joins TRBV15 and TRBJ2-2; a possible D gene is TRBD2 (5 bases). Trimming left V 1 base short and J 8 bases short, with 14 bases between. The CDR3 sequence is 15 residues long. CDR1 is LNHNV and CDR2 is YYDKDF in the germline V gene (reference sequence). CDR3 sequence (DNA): TGTGCCACCAGCAGAGTTCGGGGATTAGATGGGGAGCTGTTTTTT. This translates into CATSRVRGLDGELFF.

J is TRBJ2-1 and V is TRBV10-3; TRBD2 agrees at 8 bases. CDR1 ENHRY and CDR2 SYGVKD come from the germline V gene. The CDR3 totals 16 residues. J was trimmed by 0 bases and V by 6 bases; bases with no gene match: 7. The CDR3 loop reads CAISTPSGGSYNEQFF. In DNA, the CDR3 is TGTGCCATCAGCACACCGAGCGGGGGCTCCTACAATGAGCAGTTCTTC.

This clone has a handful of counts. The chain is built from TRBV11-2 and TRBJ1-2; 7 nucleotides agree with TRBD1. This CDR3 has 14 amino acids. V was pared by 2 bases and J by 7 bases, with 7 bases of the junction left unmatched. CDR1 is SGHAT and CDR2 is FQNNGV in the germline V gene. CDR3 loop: CASSLTVQGIGYTF. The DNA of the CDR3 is TGTGCCAGCAGCTTAACCGTACAGGGGATTGGCTACACCTTC.

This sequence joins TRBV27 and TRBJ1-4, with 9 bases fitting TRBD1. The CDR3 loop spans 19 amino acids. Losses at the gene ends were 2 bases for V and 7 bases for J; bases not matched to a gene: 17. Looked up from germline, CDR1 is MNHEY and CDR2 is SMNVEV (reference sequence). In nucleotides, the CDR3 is TGTGCCAGCAGTTTAATAGGTGGAGACAGGGGGTATGAGGGTGAAAAACTGTTTTTT. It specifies CASSLIGGDRGYEGEKLFF.

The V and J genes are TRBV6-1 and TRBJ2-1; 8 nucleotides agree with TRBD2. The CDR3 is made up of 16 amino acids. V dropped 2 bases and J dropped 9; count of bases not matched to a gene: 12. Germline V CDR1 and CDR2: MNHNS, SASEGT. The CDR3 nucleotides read TGTGCCAGCAGTGAATCTATTGCGGGGGGCATAGGTGAGCAGTTCTTC. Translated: CASSESIAGGIGEQFF.

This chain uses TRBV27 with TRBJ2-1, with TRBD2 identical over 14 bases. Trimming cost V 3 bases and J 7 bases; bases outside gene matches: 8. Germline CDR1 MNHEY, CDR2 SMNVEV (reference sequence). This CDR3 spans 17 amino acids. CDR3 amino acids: CASSFMTSGGAQNEQFF. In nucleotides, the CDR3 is TGTGCCAGCAGTTTCATGACTAGCGGGGGGGCCCAGAATGAGCAGTTCTTC.

The CDR3 spells CASSLGANTEAFF. The DNA of the CDR3 is TGTGCCAGCAGTTTGGGAGCGAACACTGAAGCTTTCTTT. J is TRBJ1-1 and V is TRBV27; D unclear. Germline CDR1 MNHEY, CDR2 SMNVEV (reference sequence). This CDR3 has 13 amino acids. Trimming removed 3 bases from V and 1 base from J, with 6 bases in between.

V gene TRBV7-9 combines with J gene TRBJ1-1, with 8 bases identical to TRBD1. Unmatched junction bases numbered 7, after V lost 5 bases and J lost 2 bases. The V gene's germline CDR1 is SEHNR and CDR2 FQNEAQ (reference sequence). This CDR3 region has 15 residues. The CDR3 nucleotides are TGTGCCAGCAGCATCTGGACAGGGAGAAACACTGAAGCTTTCTTT. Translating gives CASSIWTGRNTEAFF.